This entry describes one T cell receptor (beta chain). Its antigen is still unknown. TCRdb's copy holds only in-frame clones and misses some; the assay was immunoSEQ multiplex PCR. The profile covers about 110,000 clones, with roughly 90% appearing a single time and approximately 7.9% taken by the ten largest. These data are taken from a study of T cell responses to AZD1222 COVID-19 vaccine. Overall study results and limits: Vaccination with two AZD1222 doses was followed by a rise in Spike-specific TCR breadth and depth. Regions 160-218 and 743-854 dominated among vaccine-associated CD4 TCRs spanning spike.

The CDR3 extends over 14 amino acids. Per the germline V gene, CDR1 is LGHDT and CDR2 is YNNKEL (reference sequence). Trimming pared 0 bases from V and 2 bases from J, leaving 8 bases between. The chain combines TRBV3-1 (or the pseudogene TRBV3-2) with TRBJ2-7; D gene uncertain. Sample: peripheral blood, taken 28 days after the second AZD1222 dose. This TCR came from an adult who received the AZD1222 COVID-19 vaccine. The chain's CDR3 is CASSQEATAYEQYF. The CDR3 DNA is TGTGCCAGCAGCCAAGAAGCAACAGCCTACGAGCAGTACTTC.